These T cell receptor beta chains were read from a single sample in a study of T cell responses to AZD1222 COVID-19 vaccine. The data were produced by immunoSEQ multiplex PCR, yet TCRdb's version contains in-frame clones alone and is incomplete. The table lists 150,000 to 200,000 clones, approximately 93% of them singletons. Sequenced here: peripheral blood, sampled 28 days after the second AZD1222 dose. These receptors all come from an adult who received the AZD1222 COVID-19 vaccine. CDR3s include the opening cysteine and the closing phenylalanine or tryptophan. Fields, in order: clone size, J gene, CDR3 length, V gene, D gene, CDR3 protein, CDR3 DNA. D genes are given only for firm matches. Not every row has a clone size; where given, it reads once, few, many or a size class.

NA TRBJ1-5 15 TRBV19 NA CASSTPTGVGQPQHF TGTGCCAGTAGTACACCGACTGGGGTGGGGCAGCCCCAGCATTTT
NA TRBJ1-1 16 TRBV19 NA CASSLNHGGGNTEAFF TGTGCCAGTAGTCTCAACCATGGGGGCGGGAACACTGAAGCTTTCTTT
NA TRBJ1-4 16 TRBV7-9 TRBD1 CASSLGDRGFHEKLFF TGTGCCAGCAGCTTGGGCGACAGGGGATTTCATGAAAAACTGTTTTTT
NA TRBJ2-3 14 TRBV10-2 TRBD1 CASTDEGAPYTQYF TGCGCCAGCACCGATGAGGGGGCACCTTATACGCAGTATTTT
NA TRBJ2-7 13 TRBV29-1 TRBD1 CSVRATGGYEQYF TGCAGCGTCCGCGCCACAGGGGGCTACGAGCAGTACTTC
NA TRBJ2-7 15 TRBV3-1/TRBV3-2 NA CASSQDLGSVYEQYF TGTGCCAGCAGCCAAGATTTGGGGTCCGTTTACGAGCAGTACTTC
NA TRBJ1-3 15 TRBV6-1 NA CASSEAARAGNTIYF TGTGCCAGCAGTGAAGCGGCCCGGGCTGGAAACACCATATATTTT
NA TRBJ2-3 15 TRBV7-3 TRBD2 CASSYSGGSTDTQYF TGTGCCAGCAGCTATAGCGGGGGCAGCACAGATACGCAGTATTTT
NA TRBJ2-7 14 TRBV28 TRBD2 CASRIAGSSYEQYF TGTGCCAGCAGAATAGCGGGGAGCTCCTACGAGCAGTACTTC
NA TRBJ2-5 13 TRBV5-1 NA CASSLGGDETQYF TGCGCCAGCAGCTTGGGAGGGGATGAGACCCAGTACTTC
once TRBJ2-7 15 TRBV4-1 NA CASSQVLGGWAGQYF TGCGCCAGCAGCCAAGTTCTCGGTGGGTGGGCAGGGCAGTACTTC
few TRBJ2-7 15 TRBV5-1 NA CASSPTRQFSYEQYF TGCGCCAGCAGCCCCACCCGCCAGTTCTCCTACGAGCAGTACTTC
NA TRBJ1-5 14 TRBV28 NA CASSFGGLNQPQHF TGTGCCAGCAGTTTTGGGGGTTTAAATCAGCCCCAGCATTTT
NA TRBJ1-1 13 TRBV5-1 NA CASSFIGGAEAFF TGCGCCAGCAGCTTCATAGGGGGGGCTGAAGCTTTCTTT
NA TRBJ2-7 14 TRBV5-1 NA CASSSLDREGEQYF TGCGCCAGCAGCTCACTGGACAGGGAGGGCGAGCAGTACTTC
once TRBJ2-1 13 TRBV5-4 NA CASSLTGEGEQFF TGTGCCAGCAGCTTGACAGGGGAGGGAGAGCAGTTCTTC
NA TRBJ2-3 18 TRBV5-1 TRBD2 CASSLGLAGGISTDTQYF TGCGCCAGCAGCTTGGGACTAGCGGGGGGGATTAGCACAGATACGCAGTATTTT
once TRBJ1-5 16 TRBV4-1 NA CASSQVGGISNQPQHF TGCGCCAGCAGCCAAGTGGGGGGGATTAGCAATCAGCCCCAGCATTTT